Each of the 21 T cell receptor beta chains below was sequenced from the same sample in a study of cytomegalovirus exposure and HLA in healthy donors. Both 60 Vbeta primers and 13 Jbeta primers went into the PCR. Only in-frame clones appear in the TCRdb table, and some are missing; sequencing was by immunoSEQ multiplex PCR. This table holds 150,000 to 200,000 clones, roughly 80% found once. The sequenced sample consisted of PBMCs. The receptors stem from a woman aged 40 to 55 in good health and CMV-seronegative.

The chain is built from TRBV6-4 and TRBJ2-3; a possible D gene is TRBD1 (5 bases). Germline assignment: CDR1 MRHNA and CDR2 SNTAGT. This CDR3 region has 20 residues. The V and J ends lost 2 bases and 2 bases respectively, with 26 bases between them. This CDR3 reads CASSDPTPPGRAVVTDTQYF. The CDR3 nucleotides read TGTGCCAGCAGTGACCCCACCCCCCCCGGCAGGGCGGTCGTCACAGATACGCAGTATTTT.

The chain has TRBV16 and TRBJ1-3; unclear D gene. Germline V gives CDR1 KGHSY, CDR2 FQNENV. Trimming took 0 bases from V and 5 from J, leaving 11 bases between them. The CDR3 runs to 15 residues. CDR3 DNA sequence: TGTGCCAGCAGCCAATCGGGGAGTCGGCGAAACACCATATATTTT. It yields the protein CASSQSGSRRNTIYF. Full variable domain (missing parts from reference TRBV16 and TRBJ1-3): GEEVAQTPKHLVRGEGQKAKLYCAPIKGHSYVFWYQQVLKNEFKFLISFQNENVFDETGMPKERFSAKCLPNSPCSLEIQATKLEDSAVYFCASSQSGSRRNTIYFGEGSWLTVV.

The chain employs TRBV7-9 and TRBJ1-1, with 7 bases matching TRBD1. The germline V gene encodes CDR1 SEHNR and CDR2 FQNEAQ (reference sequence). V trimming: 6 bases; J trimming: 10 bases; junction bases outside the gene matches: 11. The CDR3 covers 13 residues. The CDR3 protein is CASSRQGYEVAFF. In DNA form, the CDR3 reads TGTGCCAGCAGTCGACAGGGATATGAAGTAGCTTTCTTT.

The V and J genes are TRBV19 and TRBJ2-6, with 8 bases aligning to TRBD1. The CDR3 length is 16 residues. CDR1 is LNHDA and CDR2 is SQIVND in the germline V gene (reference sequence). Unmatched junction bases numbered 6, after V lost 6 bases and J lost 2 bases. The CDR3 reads CASSITTGAGANVLTF. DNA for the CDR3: TGTGCCAGTAGCATCACGACAGGGGCTGGGGCCAACGTCCTGACTTTC. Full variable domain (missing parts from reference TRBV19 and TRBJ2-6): DGGITQSPKYLFRKEGQNVTLSCEQNLNHDAMYWYRQDPGQGLRLIYYSQIVNDFQKGDIAEGYSVSREKKESFPLTVTSAQKNPTAFYLCASSITTGAGANVLTFGAGSRLTVL.

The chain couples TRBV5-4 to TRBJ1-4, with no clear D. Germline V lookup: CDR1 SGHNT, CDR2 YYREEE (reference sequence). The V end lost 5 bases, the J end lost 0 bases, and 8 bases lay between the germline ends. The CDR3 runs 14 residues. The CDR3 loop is CASRAGTTNEKLFF. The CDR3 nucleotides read TGTGCCAGCAGGGCAGGCACAACTAATGAAAAACTGTTTTTT.

The CDR3 region is CASSLSLTGTTYEQYF. DNA for the CDR3: TGTGCCAGCAGTTTATCCTTAACAGGGACTACCTACGAGCAGTACTTC. The chain couples TRBV27 to TRBJ2-7; TRBD2 might be the D (7 bases). Germline-derived CDR1 and CDR2 are MNHEY and SMNVEV (reference sequence). CDR3 length: 16 residues. V dropped 0 bases and J dropped 2 bases, with 14 bases sitting between them.

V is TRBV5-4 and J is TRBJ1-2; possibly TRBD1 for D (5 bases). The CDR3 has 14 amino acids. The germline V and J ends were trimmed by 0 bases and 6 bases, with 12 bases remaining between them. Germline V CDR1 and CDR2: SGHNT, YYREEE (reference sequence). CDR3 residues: CASSLGPGIDGYTF. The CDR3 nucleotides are TGTGCCAGCAGCTTGGGGCCAGGGATCGATGGCTACACCTTC.

The DNA for the CDR3 is TGTGCCAGCAGCCTCCTACTAAGCAGGGGAAAAGAGACCCAGTACTTC. This translates into CASSLLLSRGKETQYF. The chain carries TRBV7-8 and TRBJ2-5, with TRBD1 as a possible D gene (6 bases). V gave up 5 bases and J gave up 3 bases, with 19 bases separating them. The CDR3 contains 16 residues. The germline V gene has CDR1 SGHVS and CDR2 FQNEAQ.

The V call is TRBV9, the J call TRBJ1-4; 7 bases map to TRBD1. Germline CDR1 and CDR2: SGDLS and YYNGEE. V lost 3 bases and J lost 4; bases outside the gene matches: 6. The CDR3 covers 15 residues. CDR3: CASSARDSYNEKLFF. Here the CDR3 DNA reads TGTGCCAGCAGCGCAAGGGACAGCTATAATGAAAAACTGTTTTTT.

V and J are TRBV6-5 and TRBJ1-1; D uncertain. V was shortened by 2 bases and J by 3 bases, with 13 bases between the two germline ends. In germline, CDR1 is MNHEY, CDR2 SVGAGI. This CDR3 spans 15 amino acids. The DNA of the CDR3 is TGTGCCAGCAGTTACGAGTTGAATGCGGACACTGAAGCTTTCTTT. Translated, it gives CASSYELNADTEAFF.

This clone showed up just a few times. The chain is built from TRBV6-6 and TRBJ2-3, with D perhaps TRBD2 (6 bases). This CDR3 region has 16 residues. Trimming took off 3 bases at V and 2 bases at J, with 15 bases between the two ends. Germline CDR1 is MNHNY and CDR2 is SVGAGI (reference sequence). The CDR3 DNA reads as TGTGCCAGCAGTTATAATTCACTAGCCTACACAGATACGCAGTATTTT. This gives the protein CASSYNSLAYTDTQYF.

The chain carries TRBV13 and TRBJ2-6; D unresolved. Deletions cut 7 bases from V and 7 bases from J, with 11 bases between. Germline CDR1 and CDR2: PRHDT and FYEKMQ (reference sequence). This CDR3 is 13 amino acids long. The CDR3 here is CASTGLGANVLTF. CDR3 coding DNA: TGTGCCAGCACTGGCCTGGGCGCCAACGTCCTGACTTTC.

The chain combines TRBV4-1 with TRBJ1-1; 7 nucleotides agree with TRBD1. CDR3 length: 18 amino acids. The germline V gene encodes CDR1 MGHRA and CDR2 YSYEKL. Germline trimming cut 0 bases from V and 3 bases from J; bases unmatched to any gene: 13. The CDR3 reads CASSQDWGSWDSYTEAFF. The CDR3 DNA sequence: TGCGCCAGCAGCCAAGATTGGGGCTCTTGGGACAGTTACACTGAAGCTTTCTTT.

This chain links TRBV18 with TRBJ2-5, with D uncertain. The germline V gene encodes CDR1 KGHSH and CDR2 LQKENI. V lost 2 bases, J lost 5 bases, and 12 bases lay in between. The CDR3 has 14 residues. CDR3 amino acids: CASSPKAAAETQYF. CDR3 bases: TGTGCCAGCTCACCAAAAGCCGCCGCGGAGACCCAGTACTTC.

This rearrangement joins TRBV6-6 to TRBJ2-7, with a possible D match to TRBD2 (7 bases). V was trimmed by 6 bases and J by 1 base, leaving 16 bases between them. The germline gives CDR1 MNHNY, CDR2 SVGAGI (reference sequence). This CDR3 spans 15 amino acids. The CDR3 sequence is CASSRVGGLSYEQYF. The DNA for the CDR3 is TGTGCCAGCAGCCGCGTGGGGGGGCTATCCTACGAGCAGTACTTC.

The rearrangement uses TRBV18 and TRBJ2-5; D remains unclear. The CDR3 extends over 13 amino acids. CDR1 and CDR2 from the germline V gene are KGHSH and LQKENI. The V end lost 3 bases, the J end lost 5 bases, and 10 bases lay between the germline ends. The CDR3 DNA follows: TGTGCCAGCTCACCGGAGTTACGGGAGACCCAGTACTTC. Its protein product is CASSPELRETQYF.

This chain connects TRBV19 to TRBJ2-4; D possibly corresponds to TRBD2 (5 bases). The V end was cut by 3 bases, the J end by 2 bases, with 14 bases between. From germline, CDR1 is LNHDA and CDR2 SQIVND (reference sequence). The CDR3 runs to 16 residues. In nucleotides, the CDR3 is TGTGCCAGTAGTATTACCCACGAGCGGTCCAAAAACATTCAGTACTTC. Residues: CASSITHERSKNIQYF.

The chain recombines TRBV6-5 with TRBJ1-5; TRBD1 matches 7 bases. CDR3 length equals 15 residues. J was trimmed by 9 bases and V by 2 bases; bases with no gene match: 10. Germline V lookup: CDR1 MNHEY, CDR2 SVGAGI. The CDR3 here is CASSYTRDSRLPQHF. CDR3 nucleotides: TGTGCCAGCAGTTACACCCGGGACAGCCGCCTGCCCCAGCATTTT.

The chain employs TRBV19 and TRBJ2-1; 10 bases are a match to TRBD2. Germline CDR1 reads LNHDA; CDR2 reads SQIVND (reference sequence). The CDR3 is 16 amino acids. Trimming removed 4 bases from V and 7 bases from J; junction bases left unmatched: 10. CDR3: CASSRRGLAEFNEQFF. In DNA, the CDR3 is TGTGCCAGTAGTAGGAGAGGACTAGCGGAATTTAATGAGCAGTTCTTC.

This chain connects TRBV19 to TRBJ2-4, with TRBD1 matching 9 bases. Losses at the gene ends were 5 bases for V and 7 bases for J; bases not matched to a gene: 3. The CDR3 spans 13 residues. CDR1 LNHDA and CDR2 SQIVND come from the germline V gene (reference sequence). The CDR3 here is CASSFGTGNIQYF. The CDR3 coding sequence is TGTGCCAGTAGTTTCGGGACAGGGAACATTCAGTACTTC.

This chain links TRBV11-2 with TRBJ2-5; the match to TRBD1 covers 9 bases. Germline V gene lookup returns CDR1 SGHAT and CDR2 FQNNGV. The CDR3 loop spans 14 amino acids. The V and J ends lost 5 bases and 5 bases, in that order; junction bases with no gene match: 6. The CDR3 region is CASSQDRGTETQYF. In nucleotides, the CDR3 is TGTGCCAGCAGCCAGGACAGGGGTACCGAGACCCAGTACTTC.